Given below is one T cell receptor beta chain in context. Antigen unknown. Repertoires were generated with immunoSEQ multiplex PCR, while TCRdb's copy carries only in-frame clones and drops some. The table has tens of thousands of clones, approximately 86% seen once. V was clipped by 0 bases and J by 5 bases, with 12 bases between them. Germline V gene data show CDR1 as MNHEY and CDR2 as SMNVEV (reference sequence). The CDR3 length is 15 residues. These data come from a study of OX40 agonist ivuxolimab in advanced cancers. Study information: Partial responses were recorded for three patients, including one with hepatocellular carcinoma and two with cutaneous melanoma.

Autoimmune disease history or systemic immunosuppression barred patients. Whole-study results and caveats: At 0.1 to 3.0 mg/kg, clonal expansion of CD4+ and CD8+ blood T cells had occurred by week 6.

This sample comprised CD4+ or CD8+ T cells sorted from blood, obtained in a trial of the OX40 agonist ivuxolimab. The receptor was isolated from an adult with an advanced solid tumor such as melanoma, head and neck, liver or kidney cancer. This chain uses TRBV27 with TRBJ2-3; D gene uncertain. The CDR3 loop is CASSLSSRLQDTQYF. The CDR3 DNA is TGTGCCAGCAGTTTATCATCTAGATTACAAGATACGCAGTATTTT.